A selection of T cell receptor beta chains follows, all from one sample in a study of breast tumors, draining lymph nodes, adjacent tissues. TCRdb re-called the multiplex PCR reads with MiXCR, one entry per CDR3 protein. The table has 100,000 or so distinct CDR3 sequences, 21% seen once; the top ten hold 1% to 1.5%. The material sequenced was axillary lymph node tissue. These receptors were obtained from a female donor with breast cancer. Some clones in this sample may be carry-over from other donors' samples. The CDR3 runs from the conserved cysteine through the conserved F or W. A D gene is named only where the DNA matches it firmly. Clone size is given for some rows only: seen once, a few or many times, or a class if the clone is expanded.

. TRBJ1-3 TRBV20-1 15 many TGCAGTGCTAGCACCTCGGTCAGGCGGGGAGACACCATATATTTT CSASTSVRRGDTIYF
. TRBJ1-5 TRBV5-1 13 many TGCGCCAGCAGCTTAACTACAGATCAGCCCCAGCATTTT CASSLTTDQPQHF
. TRBJ1-1 TRBV12-3/TRBV12-4 15 . TGTGCCAGCAGTTTAGGCTGGACGGCGTTTTATGAAGCTTTCTTT CASSLGWTAFYEAFF
. TRBJ1-5 TRBV6-7 14 many TGTGCCAGCAGTCCCGGGACCGACAATCAGCCCCAGCATTTT CASSPGTDNQPQHF
. TRBJ2-1 TRBV28 12 . TGTGCCAGCAGTTTAGGTTACGGTGAGCAGTTCTTC CASSLGYGEQFF
. TRBJ2-6 TRBV4-1 18 few TGCGCCAGCAGCCAAGTGTCCTCGTTATCTACTGGGGCCAACGTCCTGACTTTC CASSQVSSLSTGANVLTF
TRBD2 TRBJ2-5 TRBV6-5 14 few TGTGCCAGCAGTTCCAGACTAGCCCAAGAGACCCAGTACTTC CASSSRLAQETQYF
. TRBJ2-5 TRBV7-9 14 many TGTGCCAGCAGCCCCTGGACATCACAAGAGACCCAGTACTTC CASSPWTSQETQYF
. TRBJ2-5 TRBV5-1 14 many TGCGCCAGCAGCAACGGACCGATCCAAGAGACCCAGTACTTC CASSNGPIQETQYF
. TRBJ2-5 TRBV18 15 many TGTGCCAGCTCACCACGTATGGCTATTCAAGCGACCCAGTACTTC CASSPRMAIQATQYF
TRBD1 TRBJ1-1 TRBV19 14 few TGTGCCAGTAGTACCAGGGGGAGGAACACTGAAGCTTTCTTT CASSTRGRNTEAFF
TRBD2 TRBJ2-7 TRBV11-3 13 many TGTGCCAGTAGTCGGGGGGGGGACGACGAGCAGTACTTC CASSRGGDDEQYF
. TRBJ1-1 TRBV25-1 13 . TGTGCCAGCAGTACTAGAGCATACACTGAAGCTTTCTTT CASSTRAYTEAFF
. TRBJ2-7 TRBV7-9 14 many TGTGCCAGCAGCTACGGGGGCAACTCCTACGAGCAGTACTTC CASSYGGNSYEQYF
. TRBJ2-7 TRBV5-1 14 many TGCGCCAGCAGCTTGAACCGGGACACCCACGAGCAGTACTTC CASSLNRDTHEQYF
. TRBJ1-5 TRBV30 13 few TGTGCCTGGAGCCCTTATAGCAATCAGCCCCAGCATTTT CAWSPYSNQPQHF
. TRBJ1-5 TRBV13 13 many TGTGCCAGCAGCTTAGGCACGGTTCAGCCCCAGCATTTT CASSLGTVQPQHF
TRBD1 TRBJ2-7 TRBV19 14 . TGCGCCGGTAGTGGACAGGGACGCTTCTACGAGCAGTACTTC CAGSGQGRFYEQYF
TRBD1 TRBJ1-5 TRBV24-1 11 many TGTGCCACCTACAGGGGTCAGCCCCAGCATTTT CATYRGQPQHF
TRBD2 TRBJ2-1 TRBV6-5 14 many TGTGCCAGCATGCGGGACTACCTTCAGGGAGAGCAGTTCTTC CASMRDYLQGEQFF
. TRBJ1-4 TRBV30 14 few TGTGCCTGGACAGGGGACCCGAAGAATGAAAAACTGTTTTTT CAWTGDPKNEKLFF
. TRBJ2-7 TRBV29-1 12 many TGCAGCGTTGAAGATTGGAGGTACGAGCAGTACTTC CSVEDWRYEQYF
. TRBJ1-4 TRBV25-1 15 many TGTGCCAGCAGCCCTGGACAGTACTTTAGGGAAAAACTGTTTTTT CASSPGQYFREKLFF
. TRBJ2-5 TRBV5-1 15 many TGCGCCAGCAGCTTGACCCACAACGGGGGAGAGACCCAGTACTTC CASSLTHNGGETQYF
TRBD1 TRBJ2-7 TRBV15 14 many TGTGCCACCGCCCCGGGACAGGGAGGATACGAGCAGTACTTC CATAPGQGGYEQYF
. TRBJ2-7 TRBV4-2 14 many TGTGCCAGCAGCCAAGATCTCGTCTCCTACGAGCAGTACTTC CASSQDLVSYEQYF
. TRBJ1-5 TRBV27 12 . TGTGCCAGCAGTTCGGCCGGGGGGCCCCAGCATTTT CASSSAGGPQHF
TRBD2 TRBJ2-7 TRBV5-1 19 . TGCGCCAGCAGCTTGAGGGGGACTAGCGGGAGGGTTGGGGGCTACGAGCAGTACTTC CASSLRGTSGRVGGYEQYF
TRBD2 TRBJ2-3 TRBV29-1 13 many TGCAGCGCCATGGGGGGGGGCACAGATACGCAGTATTTT CSAMGGGTDTQYF
TRBD1 TRBJ2-2 TRBV2 14 many TGTGCCAGCCACCGGGACAGGGGACCCGGGGAGCTGTTTTTT CASHRDRGPGELFF
. TRBJ2-2 TRBV9 15 . TGTGCCAGCAGCGTAGGGGCTACGAACACCGGGGAGCTGTTTTTT CASSVGATNTGELFF
TRBD1 TRBJ2-7 TRBV30 15 . TGTGCCTTGACCCGACAGGGACAGGGATCCTACGAGCAGTACTTC CALTRQGQGSYEQYF
. TRBJ2-3 TRBV7-2 15 many TGTGCCAGCAGCTTAGAGGCGTACAGCACAGATACGCAGTATTTT CASSLEAYSTDTQYF
. TRBJ2-3 TRBV13 17 many TGTGCCAGCAGCCCGTCAGGACAGACTACACGCACAGATACGCAGTATTTT CASSPSGQTTRTDTQYF
. TRBJ1-5 TRBV1 12 . TGCCGAGGGCCGGGGAGCAATCAGCCCCAGCATTTT CRGPGSNQPQHF
. TRBJ2-2 TRBV5-1 16 many TGCGCCAGCAGCTTGGCAGGGACGGCGAACACCGGGGAGCTGTTTTTT CASSLAGTANTGELFF
. TRBJ2-1 TRBV4-1 14 many TGCGCCAGCAGCCAAGTAGGGGGGTTTCATGAGCAGTTCTTC CASSQVGGFHEQFF
. TRBJ2-3 TRBV5-7 15 many TGTGCCAGCAGCTGTCCCAGGGTTGGGACAGATACGCAGTATTTT CASSCPRVGTDTQYF
. TRBJ2-7 TRBV29-1 12 many TGCAGCGTTGATGGGGGTCCCTACGAGCAGTACTTC CSVDGGPYEQYF
TRBD1 TRBJ2-7 TRBV11-2 15 many TGTGCCAGCAGCTTAGATCCCGGGACAGGCTACGAGCAGTACTTC CASSLDPGTGYEQYF
. TRBJ1-2 TRBV20-1 14 many TGCAGTGCTAGGGGACGGACCAATAACTATGGCTACACCTTC CSARGRTNNYGYTF
. TRBJ2-2 TRBV2 15 . TGTGCCAGCAGTGGGTCAAGGTGTAACACCGGGGAGCTGTTTTTT CASSGSRCNTGELFF
TRBD1 TRBJ1-4 TRBV28 15 . TGTGCCAGCAGTTTAATGGACAGGGCCGCTGAAAAACCGTTTTTT CASSLMDRAAEKPFF
. TRBJ2-1 TRBV5-1 16 many TGCGCCAGCACTCCCGGGGGTACGAGCTCCTACAATGAGCAGTTCTTC CASTPGGTSSYNEQFF
TRBD1 TRBJ1-2 TRBV11-2 14 many TGTGCCAGCAGCCAAGGGACAGGGGGAACTGGCTACACCTTC CASSQGTGGTGYTF
. TRBJ1-2 TRBV10-3 14 many TGTGCCATCAGTGAGAGGGGGATCCACTATGGCTACACCTTC CAISERGIHYGYTF
. TRBJ1-1 TRBV5-1 12 . TGCGCCAGCAGCTTGGAGATGGGTGAAGCTTTCTTT CASSLEMGEAFF
. TRBJ2-1 TRBV7-9 13 many TGTGCCAGCAGCTTACGGGCGGACAATGAGCAGTTCTTC CASSLRADNEQFF
. TRBJ2-6 TRBV7-9 18 many TGTGCCAGCAGCTTAGGTTACATAGGCCGCTCTGGGGCCAACGTCCTGACTTTC CASSLGYIGRSGANVLTF
. TRBJ2-1 TRBV19 12 many TGTGCCAGTAGTGGGCCCTACAATGAGCAGTTCTTC CASSGPYNEQFF
TRBD2 TRBJ2-1 TRBV20-1 15 many TGCAGTGCTAGGGGGACTAGCGGGTCCTACAATGAGCAGTTCTTC CSARGTSGSYNEQFF
. TRBJ2-4 TRBV7-3 13 many TGTGCCAGCAGCTTATCGTCCAAAAACATTCAGTACTTC CASSLSSKNIQYF
. TRBJ2-1 TRBV13 13 many TGTGCCAGCAGCTCGCCCCCCTACAATGAGCAGTTCTTC CASSSPPYNEQFF
TRBD2 TRBJ2-2 TRBV12-3/TRBV12-4 14 many TGTGCCAGCAGTAATAGCGGGAGGGTCGGGGAGCTGTTTTTT CASSNSGRVGELFF